These T cell receptor beta chains were read from a single sample in a study of T cell repertoires in cytomegalovirus infection. TCRdb fed the reads into MiXCR, producing one record per CDR3 protein. Of about 220,000 distinct CDR3 sequences in the sample, 35% to 45% were seen once. Their antigens remain unidentified. The source material was CD8+ T cells from cultured PBMCs, sampled from culture after CMV antigen stimulation. The receptors originated from a human donor in good health (CMV status not recorded). Some clones in this sample may be carry-over from other donors' samples. CDR3s include the opening cysteine and the closing phenylalanine or tryptophan. D genes are given only for firm matches. Size is omitted from some rows. Given values are once, few, many or a class for expanded clones.

D	size	J	V	CDR3	DNA
NA	NA	TRBJ2-1	TRBV4-1	CASSQGAAEQFF	TGCGCCAGCAGCCAAGGAGCGGCTGAGCAGTTCTTC
NA	NA	TRBJ1-5	TRBV5-6	CASSHQGYSNQPQHF	TGTGCCAGCAGCCACCAGGGCTATAGCAATCAGCCCCAGCATTTT
NA	NA	TRBJ1-1	TRBV7-3	CASSSLPGDLEAFF	TGTGCCAGCAGCTCCCTGCCGGGGGACCTTGAAGCTTTCTTT
NA	NA	TRBJ2-1	TRBV7-9	CASSQPTQYNEQFF	TGTGCCAGCAGCCAACCGACTCAGTACAATGAGCAGTTCTTC
TRBD1	NA	TRBJ2-5	TRBV20-1	CSARSYTGDAGGTQYF	TGCAGTGCTAGATCCTATACAGGGGATGCAGGTGGGACCCAGTACTTC
NA	few	TRBJ1-5	TRBV12-5	CASGTGQPQHF	TGTGCTAGTGGCACGGGTCAGCCCCAGCATTTT
TRBD1	NA	TRBJ2-3	TRBV2	CARYRGADTQYF	TGTGCCAGGTACAGGGGTGCAGATACGCAGTATTTT
TRBD2	NA	TRBJ2-2	TRBV2	CASSETSGGLNTGELFF	TGTGCCAGCAGTGAAACTAGCGGGGGCCTGAACACCGGGGAGCTGTTTTTT
NA	few	TRBJ2-6	TRBV27	CASSSDRSGANVLTF	TGTGCCAGCAGTTCAGACAGATCCGGGGCCAACGTCCTGACTTTC
TRBD1	once	TRBJ2-7	TRBV7-9	CASSYGQGGPYEQYF	TGTGCCAGCAGCTACGGACAGGGGGGACCCTACGAGCAGTACTTC
TRBD2	NA	TRBJ2-1	TRBV19	CASSITLAGNEQFF	TGTGCCAGTAGTATAACACTAGCGGGAAATGAGCAGTTCTTC
NA	NA	TRBJ2-5	TRBV12-3/TRBV12-4	CASSAGVGQETQYF	TGTGCCAGCAGTGCCGGGGTGGGACAAGAGACCCAGTACTTC
NA	NA	TRBJ1-4	TRBV27	CASGRVYTNEKLFF	TGTGCCAGCGGCAGGGTCTATACTAATGAAAAACTGTTTTTT
NA	NA	TRBJ2-3	TRBV7-2	CASSFSSPDTQYF	TGTGCCAGCAGCTTTTCTTCCCCAGATACGCAGTATTTT
NA	NA	TRBJ2-5	TRBV2	CASSEDVRDKKETQYF	TGTGCCAGCAGTGAAGACGTCCGGGACAAGAAAGAGACCCAGTACTTC
NA	NA	TRBJ1-5	TRBV18	CASSRGDIINQPQHF	TGTGCCAGCTCACGGGGGGACATTATCAATCAGCCCCAGCATTTT
NA	NA	TRBJ2-1	TRBV30	CAWSSRGEQFF	TGTGCCTGGAGTAGTCGAGGAGAGCAGTTCTTC
TRBD1	NA	TRBJ2-1	TRBV6-1	CASSEFGTGAYNEQFF	TGTGCCAGCAGTGAATTTGGGACAGGGGCCTACAATGAGCAGTTCTTC
TRBD2	few	TRBJ2-1	TRBV7-2	CASSPWGGVEQFF	TGTGCCAGCAGCCCATGGGGGGGGGTTGAGCAGTTCTTC
NA	few	TRBJ1-5	TRBV6-5	CASSRDFNQPQHF	TGTGCCAGCAGTAGGGACTTCAATCAGCCCCAGCATTTT
TRBD1	few	TRBJ1-6	TRBV2	CASSERQGAYNSPLHF	TGTGCCAGCAGCGAAAGACAGGGCGCCTATAATTCACCCCTCCACTTT
NA	NA	TRBJ2-7	TRBV6-5	CASRVRGAYEQYF	TGTGCCAGCAGAGTCCGGGGCGCCTACGAGCAGTACTTC
TRBD2	few	TRBJ2-7	TRBV27	CASSLFAHLGTSGVNLGPEQYF	TGTGCCAGCAGTTTATTCGCGCACCTAGGGACTAGCGGGGTGAATCTGGGTCCCGAGCAGTACTTC
NA	NA	TRBJ1-1	TRBV10-3	CAISDSGMNTEAFF	TGTGCCATCAGTGATTCAGGGATGAACACTGAAGCTTTCTTT
TRBD2	many	TRBJ2-1	TRBV7-6	CASSLNGGAGNEQFF	TGTGCCAGCAGCTTAAACGGGGGGGCCGGCAATGAGCAGTTCTTC
NA	few	TRBJ2-3	TRBV12-3/TRBV12-4	CASSLSQGHTDTQYF	TGTGCCAGCAGTTTAAGTCAAGGCCACACAGATACGCAGTATTTT
NA	few	TRBJ1-6	TRBV20-1	CSARDLVESSYNSPLHF	TGCAGTGCTAGAGATCTCGTCGAGAGCTCCTATAATTCACCCCTCCACTTT
NA	few	TRBJ1-6	TRBV6-5	CASSYGTGIHSPLHF	TGTGCCAGCAGTTACGGAACAGGGATTCATTCACCCCTCCACTTT
NA	few	TRBJ1-6	TRBV7-9	CASSFPGHMNNSPLHF	TGTGCCAGCAGTTTTCCGGGACACATGAATAATTCACCCCTCCACTTT
TRBD1	NA	TRBJ1-2	TRBV5-3	CASSSPQDRVRGYTF	TGTGCCAGCAGCTCACCCCAAGACAGGGTCCGTGGCTACACCTTC
TRBD1	NA	TRBJ2-1	TRBV7-3	CASSLGDSNYNEQFF	TGTGCCAGCAGCTTGGGGGACAGCAACTACAATGAGCAGTTCTTC
TRBD1	once	TRBJ1-1	TRBV7-3	CASSTRTGGVLHTEAFF	TGTGCCAGCAGCACCAGGACAGGGGGTGTTCTACACACTGAAGCTTTCTTT
NA	NA	TRBJ1-5	TRBV12-5	CASGSQGSNQPQHF	TGTGCTAGTGGTTCACAGGGAAGCAATCAGCCCCAGCATTTT
NA	few	TRBJ2-7	TRBV12-5	CATSRSWVNEQYF	TGTGCTACCTCCCGGAGTTGGGTTAACGAGCAGTACTTC
NA	NA	TRBJ2-1	TRBV5-6	CASSLGPYTDEQFF	TGTGCCAGCAGCTTGGGGCCCTATACCGATGAGCAGTTCTTC
NA	NA	TRBJ2-7	TRBV7-9	CASCRSQDYEQYF	TGTGCCAGCTGCAGGTCCCAGGATTACGAGCAGTACTTC
TRBD1	NA	TRBJ2-1	TRBV10-3	CAIRDRVNNEQFF	TGTGCCATCCGGGACAGGGTTAACAATGAGCAGTTCTTC
NA	NA	TRBJ2-7	TRBV27	CASSPSAGHWAYEQYF	TGTGCCAGCAGTCCCTCAGCGGGACACTGGGCCTACGAGCAGTACTTC
TRBD2	NA	TRBJ2-3	TRBV7-8	CASSPSSPSGVHTQYF	TGTGCCAGCAGCCCATCCTCGCCTAGCGGGGTTCATACGCAGTATTTT
NA	NA	TRBJ2-7	TRBV7-9	CASRPGYF	TGTGCCAGCCGGCCTGGGTACTTC
TRBD1	NA	TRBJ2-1	TRBV6-5	CASSHRGTGSYNEQFF	TGTGCCAGCAGTCACAGGGGAACGGGCTCCTACAATGAGCAGTTCTTC
NA	NA	TRBJ2-7	TRBV6-2/TRBV6-3	CASRHATGKSIQSSYEQYF	TGTGCCAGCAGACACGCAACAGGAAAATCAATTCAGAGCTCCTACGAGCAGTACTTC
TRBD1	NA	TRBJ2-1	TRBV27	CASSPLAPQGAYNEQFF	TGTGCCAGCAGTCCTCTAGCCCCTCAGGGGGCGTACAATGAGCAGTTCTTC
TRBD2	NA	TRBJ2-5	TRBV19	CASSMWGLAGQETQYF	TGTGCCAGTAGTATGTGGGGACTAGCGGGGCAAGAGACCCAGTACTTC
TRBD2	few	TRBJ2-5	TRBV7-3	CASSLMGLAGGGETQYF	TGTGCCAGCAGCTTAATGGGACTAGCGGGAGGGGGGGAGACCCAGTACTTC
TRBD2	NA	TRBJ2-1	TRBV3-1	CASSQELLLAESYNEQFF	TGTGCCAGCAGCCAAGAACTCTTACTAGCGGAGTCCTACAATGAGCAGTTCTTC
TRBD2	NA	TRBJ2-7	TRBV27	CASSSQREVSYEQYF	TGTGCCAGCAGTTCTCAGCGGGAGGTCTCCTACGAGCAGTACTTC
NA	NA	TRBJ2-1	TRBV27	CASSLSGFDYNEQFF	TGTGCCAGCAGTTTATCGGGGTTTGACTACAATGAGCAGTTCTTC
TRBD2	NA	TRBJ2-7	TRBV11-2	CASSLVGGGDYEQYF	TGTGCCAGCAGCTTAGTTGGCGGGGGAGACTACGAGCAGTACTTC
TRBD2	few	TRBJ2-1	TRBV20-1	CSANGLAGVYNEQFF	TGCAGTGCTAATGGACTAGCGGGAGTCTACAATGAGCAGTTCTTC
NA	few	TRBJ1-2	TRBV29-1	CSVASLDINYGYTF	TGCAGCGTAGCCTCTTTGGACATAAACTATGGCTACACCTTC
NA	many	TRBJ2-3	TRBV7-6	CASSLDRMGDTQYF	TGTGCCAGCAGCTTAGACCGAATGGGAGATACGCAGTATTTT